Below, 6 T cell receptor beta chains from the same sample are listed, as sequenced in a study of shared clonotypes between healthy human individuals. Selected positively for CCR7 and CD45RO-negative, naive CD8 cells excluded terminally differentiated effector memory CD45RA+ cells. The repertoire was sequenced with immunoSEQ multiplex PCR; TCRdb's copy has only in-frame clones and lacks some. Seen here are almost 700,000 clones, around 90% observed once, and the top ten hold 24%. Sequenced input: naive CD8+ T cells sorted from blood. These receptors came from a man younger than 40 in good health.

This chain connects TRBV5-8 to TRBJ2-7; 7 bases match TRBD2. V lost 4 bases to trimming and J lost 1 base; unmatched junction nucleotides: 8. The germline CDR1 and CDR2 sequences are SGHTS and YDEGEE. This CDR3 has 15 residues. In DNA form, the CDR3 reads TGTGCCAGCAGCCCCGGGACGGGAGGTTCCTACGAGCAGTACTTC. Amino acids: CASSPGTGGSYEQYF.

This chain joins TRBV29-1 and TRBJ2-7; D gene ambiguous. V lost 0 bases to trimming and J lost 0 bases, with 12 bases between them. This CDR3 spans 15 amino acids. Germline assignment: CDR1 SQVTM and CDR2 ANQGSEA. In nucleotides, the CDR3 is TGCAGCGTTGAAGATCCGGCGAGCAACTCCTACGAGCAGTACTTC. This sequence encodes CSVEDPASNSYEQYF.

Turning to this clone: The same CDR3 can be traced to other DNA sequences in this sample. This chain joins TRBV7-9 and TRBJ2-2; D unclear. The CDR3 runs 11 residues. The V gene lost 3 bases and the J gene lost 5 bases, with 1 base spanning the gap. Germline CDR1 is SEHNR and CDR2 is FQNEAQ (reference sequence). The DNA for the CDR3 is TGTGCCAGCAGCTTGACCGGGGAGCTGTTTTTT. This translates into CASSLTGELFF. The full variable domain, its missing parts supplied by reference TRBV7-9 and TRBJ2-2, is DTGVSQNPRHKITKRGQNVTFRCDPISEHNRLYWYRQTLGQGPEFLTYFQNEAQLEKSRLLSDRFSAERPKGSFSTLEIQRTEQGDSAMYLCASSLTGELFFGEGSRLTVL.

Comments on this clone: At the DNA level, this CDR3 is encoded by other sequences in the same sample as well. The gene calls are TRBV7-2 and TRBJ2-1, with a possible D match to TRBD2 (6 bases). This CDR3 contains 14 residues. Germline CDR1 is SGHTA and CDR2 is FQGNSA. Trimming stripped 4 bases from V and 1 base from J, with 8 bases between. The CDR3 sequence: CASSSSGSYNEQFF. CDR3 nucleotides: TGTGCCAGCAGCTCGAGCGGGTCCTACAATGAGCAGTTCTTC. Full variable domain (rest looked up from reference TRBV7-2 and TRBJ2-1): GAGVSQSPSNKVTEKGKDVELRCDPISGHTALYWYRQSLGQGLEFLIYFQGNSAPDKSGLPSDRFSAERTGGSVSTLTIQRTQQEDSAVYLCASSSSGSYNEQFFGPGTRLTVL.

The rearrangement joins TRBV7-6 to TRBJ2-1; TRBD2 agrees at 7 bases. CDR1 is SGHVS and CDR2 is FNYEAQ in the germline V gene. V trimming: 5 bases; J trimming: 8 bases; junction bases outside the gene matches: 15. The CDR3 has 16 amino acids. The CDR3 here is CASSKPGTTLMDEQFF. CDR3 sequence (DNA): TGTGCCAGCAGCAAACCCGGGACTACCCTTATGGATGAGCAGTTCTTC.

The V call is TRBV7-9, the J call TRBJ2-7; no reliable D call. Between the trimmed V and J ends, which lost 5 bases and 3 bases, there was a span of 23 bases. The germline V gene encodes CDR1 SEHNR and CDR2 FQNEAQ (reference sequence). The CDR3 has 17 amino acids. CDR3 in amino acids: CASSPRPSSERGYEQYF. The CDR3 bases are TGTGCCAGCAGCCCACGTCCCTCATCGGAGCGAGGCTACGAGCAGTACTTC. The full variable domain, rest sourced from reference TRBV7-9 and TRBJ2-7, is DTGVSQNPRHKITKRGQNVTFRCDPISEHNRLYWYRQTLGQGPEFLTYFQNEAQLEKSRLLSDRFSAERPKGSFSTLEIQRTEQGDSAMYLCASSPRPSSERGYEQYFGPGTRLTVT.